These 3 T cell receptor beta chains share one sample of origin, sequenced in a study of shared clonotypes between healthy human individuals. The data were produced by immunoSEQ multiplex PCR, yet TCRdb's version contains in-frame clones alone and is incomplete. The sample consists of about 1.1 million clones, about four fifths of them appearing once. The source material was memory CD4+ T cells from PBMCs. Subset reported: CD45RA-negative fraction. The receptor set was obtained from a young man in good health. Some clones in this sample may be carry-over from other donors' samples.

This clone was counted a few times. The V and J genes are TRBV30 and TRBJ2-7; 9 bases map to TRBD1. Trimming removed 5 bases from V and 2 bases from J; junction bases left unmatched: 7. Germline CDR1 GTSNPN, CDR2 SVGIG (reference sequence). CDR3 length: 14 residues. Here the CDR3 DNA reads TGTGCCTGGGGTACAGGGGGCACCACCTACGAGCAGTACTTC. Amino acid sequence: CAWGTGGTTYEQYF. Filled out from reference TRBV30 and TRBJ2-7, the complete variable domain reads SQTIHQWPATLVQPVGSPLSLECTVEGTSNPNLYWYRQAAGRGLQLLFYSVGIGQISSEVPQNLSASRPQDRQFILSSKKLLLSDSGFYLCAWGTGGTTYEQYFGPGTRLTVT.

The chain is built from TRBV5-4 and TRBJ1-2; D is ambiguous. This CDR3 comprises 15 residues. Trimming left V 3 bases short and J 1 base short, with 13 bases between. In germline, CDR1 is SGHNT, CDR2 YYREEE (reference sequence). The CDR3 region is CASSSGRTNNYGYTF. The DNA for the CDR3 is TGTGCCAGCAGCTCTGGAAGAACAAATAACTATGGCTACACCTTC.

This chain joins TRBV5-8 and TRBJ1-2; no clear D. The CDR3 runs 13 residues. CDR1 is SGHTS, CDR2 YDEGEE, per germline. V lost 2 bases and J lost 0, with 5 bases in between. In DNA form, the CDR3 reads TGTGCCAGCAGCTTACCCCCTAACTATGGCTACACCTTC. Its protein product is CASSLPPNYGYTF. The whole variable domain, filled in from reference TRBV5-8 and TRBJ1-2, reads EAGVTQSPTHLIKTRGQQATLRCSPISGHTSVYWYQQALGLGLQFLLWYDEGEERNRGNFPPRFSGRQFPNYSSELNVNALELEDSALYLCASSLPPNYGYTFGSGTRLTVV.